These T cell receptor beta chains were read from a single sample in a study of blood T cell repertoires in COVID-19. Generated by immunoSEQ multiplex PCR, the TCRdb table keeps only in-frame clones and is missing some. The sample shows about 110,000 clones, 75% to 90% of them seen only once. Sequenced: peripheral blood. Receptors originate from a woman between 50 and 59 years old with acute or convalescent COVID-19. The CDR3 runs from the conserved cysteine through the conserved F or W. D genes are given only for firm matches. Some rows have no size entry. The others give once, few or many, or a class for an expanded clone.

size,D,V,J,CDR3,DNA
.,.,TRBV2,TRBJ1-5,CASSGQYSNQPQHF,TGTGCCAGCAGTGGACAGTATAGCAATCAGCCCCAGCATTTT
.,TRBD2,TRBV10-3,TRBJ2-1,CAISERGTSDNEQFF,TGTGCCATCAGTGAGAGAGGGACTAGCGACAATGAGCAGTTCTTC
.,TRBD2,TRBV7-7,TRBJ2-5,CASSLGGSGAQETQYF,TGTGCTAGCAGCTTAGGAGGTAGCGGGGCCCAAGAGACCCAGTACTTC
.,.,TRBV6-1,TRBJ2-7,CASSERGEGSYEQYF,TGTGCCAGCAGTGAAAGAGGTGAGGGCTCCTACGAGCAGTACTTC
.,.,TRBV28,TRBJ1-2,CASSDYRDGYTF,TGTGCCAGCAGTGATTACAGGGACGGCTACACCTTC
once,.,TRBV18,TRBJ1-3,CASSPAFGVTGNTIYF,TGTGCCAGCTCACCAGCATTCGGGGTCACTGGAAACACCATATATTTT
.,.,TRBV10-3,TRBJ2-7,CAISEPRAGPPNEQYF,TGTGCCATCAGTGAGCCCCGCGCAGGGCCGCCTAACGAGCAGTACTTC
.,.,TRBV5-4,TRBJ1-1,CASSLSTGLTEAFF,TGTGCCAGCAGCTTGTCGACAGGTCTGACTGAAGCTTTCTTT
.,TRBD1,TRBV6-5,TRBJ1-3,CASSWDSGASGNTIYF,TGTGCCAGCAGTTGGGACAGTGGAGCCTCTGGAAACACCATATATTTT
.,.,TRBV9,TRBJ2-2,CASSVELGGGELFF,TGTGCCAGCAGCGTAGAACTGGGGGGCGGGGAGCTGTTTTTT
.,.,TRBV28,TRBJ1-1,CASRTRQHAPFYGENTEAFF,TGTGCCAGCAGAACCCGGCAGCACGCTCCGTTCTACGGGGAGAACACTGAAGCTTTCTTT
.,.,TRBV5-1,TRBJ1-2,CASSFGGASYGYTF,TGCGCCAGCAGCTTTGGGGGGGCGTCCTATGGCTACACCTTC
.,TRBD1,TRBV11-2,TRBJ1-3,CASSLEGGVGNTIYF,TGTGCCAGCAGCTTAGAAGGGGGCGTTGGAAACACCATATATTTT
.,TRBD2,TRBV30,TRBJ2-5,CAWSASGTSGGKTQYF,TGTGCCTGGAGTGCCTCCGGGACTAGCGGGGGAAAGACCCAGTACTTC
.,TRBD1,TRBV29-1,TRBJ1-1,CSVKAGTGGLTEAFF,TGCAGCGTCAAAGCCGGGACAGGGGGCTTAACTGAAGCTTTCTTT
.,TRBD2,TRBV3-1/TRBV3-2,TRBJ2-7,CASSPGLAGAAPYF,TGTGCCAGCAGCCCGGGACTAGCGGGGGCCGCCCCGTACTTC
.,TRBD1,TRBV6-5,TRBJ2-3,CASSYGTGRTDTQYF,TGTGCCAGCAGTTACGGGACAGGGAGGACAGATACGCAGTATTTT
.,.,TRBV12-3/TRBV12-4,TRBJ2-3,CASSIQNTQYF,TGTGCCAGCAGTATCCAGAATACGCAGTATTTT
once,.,TRBV24-1,TRBJ1-2,CATSDQGQNGYTF,TGTGCCACCAGTGATCAAGGACAGAATGGCTACACCTTC
.,TRBD2,TRBV5-4,TRBJ2-1,CASSLRLAGGSDEQFF,TGTGCCAGCAGCCTGAGACTAGCGGGGGGGTCAGATGAGCAGTTCTTC
.,.,TRBV7-8,TRBJ2-1,CASSLAGGREQFF,TGTGCCAGCAGCTTAGCCGGGGGAAGAGAGCAGTTCTTC
.,.,TRBV9,TRBJ1-1,CASSVKGTENTEAFF,TGTGCCAGCAGCGTCAAGGGGACTGAGAACACTGAAGCTTTCTTT
.,.,TRBV19,TRBJ1-1,CASSKVPRGTEAFF,TGTGCCAGTAGTAAGGTCCCTCGGGGTACTGAAGCTTTCTTT
.,TRBD1,TRBV2,TRBJ2-3,CALTGVRPDTQYF,TGTGCCCTCACAGGGGTTCGTCCAGATACGCAGTATTTT
few,.,TRBV4-1,TRBJ1-2,CASSQESQRRGYTF,TGCGCCAGCAGCCAAGAAAGTCAGCGGCGGGGCTACACCTTC
.,TRBD1,TRBV5-6,TRBJ1-1,CASSPLDRVGTEAFF,TGTGCCAGCAGCCCCCTGGACAGGGTCGGCACTGAAGCTTTCTTT
.,.,TRBV2,TRBJ1-2,CASSDSPLYGYTF,TGTGCCAGCAGTGATAGCCCTCTCTATGGCTACACCTTC
.,TRBD1,TRBV10-3,TRBJ2-6,CAISESGPGGAGANVLTF,TGTGCCATCAGTGAGTCAGGTCCAGGGGGTGCTGGGGCCAACGTCCTGACTTTC
.,TRBD1,TRBV2,TRBJ1-5,CASRDRIPNQPQHF,TGTGCCAGCAGGGACAGGATCCCCAATCAGCCCCAGCATTTT
.,TRBD1,TRBV7-3,TRBJ1-1,CASSLRDRTTEAFF,TGTGCCAGCAGCTTAAGGGACAGGACCACTGAAGCTTTCTTT
.,.,TRBV6-5,TRBJ1-2,CASSLPQGNYGYTF,TGTGCCAGCAGTCTCCCACAGGGAAACTATGGCTACACCTTC
.,TRBD1,TRBV18,TRBJ1-6,CASSPGTAGNSPLHF,TGTGCCAGCTCACCTGGGACAGCAGGGAATTCACCCCTCCACTTT
.,.,TRBV2,TRBJ1-6,CASSFQGGLNSPLHF,TGTGCCAGCAGTTTCCAAGGAGGGCTCAATTCACCCCTCCACTTT
once,.,TRBV5-4,TRBJ1-1,CASSSTGTQEAFF,TGTGCCAGCAGCTCTACCGGGACACAAGAAGCTTTCTTT
.,.,TRBV2,TRBJ1-1,CASRTGEYTEAFF,TGTGCCAGCCGCACGGGGGAGTACACTGAAGCTTTCTTT
.,TRBD1,TRBV29-1,TRBJ1-1,CSVIPGTVNTEAFF,TGCAGCGTGATACCGGGGACAGTGAACACTGAAGCTTTCTTT
.,.,TRBV6-4,TRBJ1-1,CASSPVMTPPPEAFF,TGTGCCAGCAGTCCCGTTATGACACCGCCACCTGAAGCTTTCTTT
many,.,TRBV6-5,TRBJ1-2,CASSPSNYGYTF,TGTGCCAGCAGTCCCTCTAACTATGGCTACACCTTC
.,.,TRBV18,TRBJ2-7,CASSPREGASYEQYF,TGTGCCAGCTCACCACGGGAAGGGGCATCCTACGAGCAGTACTTC
.,.,TRBV18,TRBJ1-1,CASRPTGDPTEAFF,TGTGCCAGCCGCCCGACAGGAGACCCCACTGAAGCTTTCTTT
.,TRBD1,TRBV28,TRBJ1-5,CASSLGTGVNQPQHF,TGTGCCAGCAGTTTAGGGACAGGGGTCAATCAGCCCCAGCATTTT
few,.,TRBV2,TRBJ1-5,CASSESIGGSNQPQHF,TGTGCCAGCAGTGAATCCATCGGCGGGAGCAATCAGCCCCAGCATTTT
.,.,TRBV6-5,TRBJ2-1,CASSAGGGIYNEQFF,TGTGCCAGCAGCGCTGGCGGGGGCATTTACAATGAGCAGTTCTTC
.,.,TRBV28,TRBJ1-1,CASSREDYGSTEAFF,TGTGCCAGCAGTCGGGAGGATTACGGGAGCACTGAAGCTTTCTTT
once,.,TRBV30,TRBJ1-1,CAWSPGSRMNTEAFF,TGTGCCTGGAGTCCAGGGTCGAGAATGAACACTGAAGCTTTCTTT
.,.,TRBV5-1,TRBJ1-2,CASSLGEWRGGYTF,TGCGCCAGCAGCTTGGGAGAGTGGCGAGGAGGCTACACCTTC
.,.,TRBV6-2/TRBV6-3,TRBJ1-2,CASSYAVGYTF,TGTGCCAGCAGTTACGCGGTGGGCTACACCTTC
.,TRBD1,TRBV30,TRBJ1-6,CAWSVQGGSPLHF,TGTGCCTGGAGTGTACAGGGGGGGTCACCCCTCCACTTT
.,.,TRBV19,TRBJ2-4,CASSPQGAKNIQYF,TGTGCCAGTAGCCCCCAGGGGGCCAAAAACATTCAGTACTTC
.,.,TRBV12-3/TRBV12-4,TRBJ2-5,CASSLRARETQYF,TGTGCCAGCAGTTTGAGGGCACGAGAGACCCAGTACTTC
.,TRBD2,TRBV7-7,TRBJ2-5,CASSLGLAGAKETQYF,TGTGCCAGCAGCTTAGGACTAGCGGGGGCAAAGGAGACCCAGTACTTC
.,TRBD1,TRBV24-1,TRBJ2-7,CATSDPGQGGYEQYF,TGTGCCACCAGTGATCCGGGACAGGGAGGCTACGAGCAGTACTTC
.,TRBD1,TRBV7-2,TRBJ1-3,CASSRTGAMSSGNTIYF,TGTGCCAGCAGCCGGACAGGAGCTATGAGCTCTGGAAACACCATATATTTT
.,TRBD1,TRBV28,TRBJ1-5,CASSSADRGRNQPQHF,TGTGCCAGCAGTTCAGCAGACAGGGGCCGGAATCAGCCCCAGCATTTT
.,TRBD1,TRBV2,TRBJ1-5,CASSLGGSYSQPQHF,TGTGCCAGCAGCCTAGGGGGCAGTTATAGTCAGCCCCAGCATTTT
.,.,TRBV19,TRBJ2-1,CASTTTTYNEQFF,TGTGCCAGTACCACAACTACCTACAATGAGCAGTTCTTC
.,.,TRBV15,TRBJ1-6,CATSRVGGDF,TGTGCCACCAGCAGAGTTGGGGGGGACTTT
.,TRBD1,TRBV7-2,TRBJ1-6,CASSLVQGISSPLHF,TGTGCCAGCAGCTTAGTACAGGGGATCAGTTCACCCCTCCACTTT
.,.,TRBV2,TRBJ2-5,CASREAHGIGAGETQYF,TGTGCCAGCAGGGAAGCCCACGGGATTGGGGCGGGGGAGACCCAGTACTTC